This paragraph covers one TCR beta chain sequence. Primers for the PCR totalled 60 Vbeta and 13 Jbeta. Produced via immunoSEQ multiplex PCR; TCRdb's table is partial and in-frame only. The sample holds under 200,000 clones, over 80% seen once. Trimming left V 8 bases short and J 3 bases short, with 12 bases between. Germline CDR1 SQVTM, CDR2 ANQGSEA. The CDR3 contains 12 residues. These data come from a study of cytomegalovirus exposure and HLA in healthy donors. The V and J genes are TRBV29-1 and TRBJ2-3, with D maybe TRBD2 (7 bases). The clonotype was recovered from a male donor in good health and CMV-seropositive. Specimen: PBMCs. CDR3 sequence reads: CSTGGDTDTQYF. Written as DNA, the CDR3 is TGCAGCACGGGGGGCGATACAGATACGCAGTATTTT.